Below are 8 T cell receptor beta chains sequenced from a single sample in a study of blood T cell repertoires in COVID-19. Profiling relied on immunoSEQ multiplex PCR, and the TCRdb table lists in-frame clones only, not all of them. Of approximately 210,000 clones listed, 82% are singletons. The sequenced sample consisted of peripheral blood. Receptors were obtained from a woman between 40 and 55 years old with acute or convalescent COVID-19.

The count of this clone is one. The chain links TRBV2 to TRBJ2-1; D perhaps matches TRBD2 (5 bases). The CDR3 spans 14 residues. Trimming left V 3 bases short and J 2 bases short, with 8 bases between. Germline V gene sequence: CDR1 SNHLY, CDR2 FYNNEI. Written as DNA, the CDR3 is TGTGCCAGCAGTGACACCGGGACCTACAATGAGCAGTTCTTC. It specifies CASSDTGTYNEQFF.

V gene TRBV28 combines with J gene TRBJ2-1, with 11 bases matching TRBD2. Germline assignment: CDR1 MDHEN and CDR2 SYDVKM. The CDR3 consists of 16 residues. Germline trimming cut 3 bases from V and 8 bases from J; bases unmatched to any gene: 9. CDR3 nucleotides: TGTGCCAGCAGTTTGGGAGGGCTAGCGGGAGGTTATGAGCAGTTCTTC. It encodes CASSLGGLAGGYEQFF.

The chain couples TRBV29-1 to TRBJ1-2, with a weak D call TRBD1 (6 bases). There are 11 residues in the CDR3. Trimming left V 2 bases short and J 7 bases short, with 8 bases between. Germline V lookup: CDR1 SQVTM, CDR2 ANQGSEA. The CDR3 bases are TGCAGCGTTGAACTCAGGGGTGGCTACACCTTC. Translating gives CSVELRGGYTF.

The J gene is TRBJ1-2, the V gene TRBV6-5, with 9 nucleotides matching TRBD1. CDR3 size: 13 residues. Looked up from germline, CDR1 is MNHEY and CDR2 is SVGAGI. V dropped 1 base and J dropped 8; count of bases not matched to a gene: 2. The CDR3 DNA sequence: TGTGCCAGCAGTTACTGGACAGGGGACGGCTACACCTTC. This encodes CASSYWTGDGYTF.

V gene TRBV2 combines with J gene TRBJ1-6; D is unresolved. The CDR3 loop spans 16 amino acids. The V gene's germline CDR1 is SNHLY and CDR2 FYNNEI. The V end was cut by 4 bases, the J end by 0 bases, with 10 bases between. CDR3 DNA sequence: TGTGCCAGCAGTGTCCGGGAGTCCTCCTATAATTCACCCCTCCACTTT. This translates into CASSVRESSYNSPLHF.

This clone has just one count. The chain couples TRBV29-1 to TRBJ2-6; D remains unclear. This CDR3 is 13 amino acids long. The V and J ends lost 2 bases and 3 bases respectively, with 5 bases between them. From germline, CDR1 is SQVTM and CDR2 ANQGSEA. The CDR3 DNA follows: TGCAGCGTTGAACTACGTGGGGCCAACGTCCTGACTTTC. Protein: CSVELRGANVLTF.

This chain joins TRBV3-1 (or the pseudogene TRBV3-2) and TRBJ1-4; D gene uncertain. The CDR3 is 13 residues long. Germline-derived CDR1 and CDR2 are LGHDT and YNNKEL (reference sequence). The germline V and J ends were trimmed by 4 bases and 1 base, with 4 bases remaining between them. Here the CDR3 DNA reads TGTGCCAGCAGCCGAGGAACTAATGAAAAACTGTTTTTT. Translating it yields CASSRGTNEKLFF.

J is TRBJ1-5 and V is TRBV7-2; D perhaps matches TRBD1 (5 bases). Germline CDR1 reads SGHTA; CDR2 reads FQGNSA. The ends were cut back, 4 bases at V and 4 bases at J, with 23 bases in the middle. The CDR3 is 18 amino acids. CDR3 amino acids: CASSCPGGDPLCNQPQHF. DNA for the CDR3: TGTGCCAGCAGCTGTCCGGGGGGGGATCCTCTATGTAATCAGCCCCAGCATTTT. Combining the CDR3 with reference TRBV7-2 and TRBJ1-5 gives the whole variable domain GAGVSQSPSNKVTEKGKDVELRCDPISGHTALYWYRQSLGQGLEFLIYFQGNSAPDKSGLPSDRFSAERTGGSVSTLTIQRTQQEDSAVYLCASSCPGGDPLCNQPQHFGDGTRLSIL.